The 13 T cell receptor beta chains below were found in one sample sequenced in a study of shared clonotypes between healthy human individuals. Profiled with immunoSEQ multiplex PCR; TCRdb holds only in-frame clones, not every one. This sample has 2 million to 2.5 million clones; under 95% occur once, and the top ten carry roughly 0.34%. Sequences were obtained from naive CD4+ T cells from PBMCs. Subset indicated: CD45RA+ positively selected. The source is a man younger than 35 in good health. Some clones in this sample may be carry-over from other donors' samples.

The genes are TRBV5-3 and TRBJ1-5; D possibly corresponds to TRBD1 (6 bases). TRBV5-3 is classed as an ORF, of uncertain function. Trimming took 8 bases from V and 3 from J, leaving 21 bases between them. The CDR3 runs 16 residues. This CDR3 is CASVGRGPPYNQPQHF. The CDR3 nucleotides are TGTGCCAGCGTAGGGCGGGGGCCCCCTTACAATCAGCCCCAGCATTTT.

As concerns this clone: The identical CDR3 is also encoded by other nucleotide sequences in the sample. Written as DNA, the CDR3 is TGTGCCAGCAGCCCAACAGTTAACACTGAAGCTTTCTTT. This encodes CASSPTVNTEAFF. The V gene is TRBV11-2, the J gene TRBJ1-1; D is uncertain. V dropped 5 bases and J dropped 2 bases, with 9 bases sitting between them. The germline V gene encodes CDR1 SGHAT and CDR2 FQNNGV. The CDR3 spans 13 residues.

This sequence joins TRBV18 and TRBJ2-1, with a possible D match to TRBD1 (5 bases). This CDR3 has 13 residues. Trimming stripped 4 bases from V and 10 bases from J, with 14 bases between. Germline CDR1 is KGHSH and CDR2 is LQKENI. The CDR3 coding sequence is TGTGCCAGCTCACGCCCCAACCAGGGAGAGCAGTTCTTC. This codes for CASSRPNQGEQFF.

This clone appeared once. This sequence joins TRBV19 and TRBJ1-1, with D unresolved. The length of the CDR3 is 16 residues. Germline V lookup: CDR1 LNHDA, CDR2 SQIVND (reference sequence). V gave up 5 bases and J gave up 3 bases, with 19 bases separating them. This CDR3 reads CASSPSPLQFYTEAFF. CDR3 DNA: TGTGCCAGTAGTCCGTCGCCCCTACAGTTTTACACTGAAGCTTTCTTT.

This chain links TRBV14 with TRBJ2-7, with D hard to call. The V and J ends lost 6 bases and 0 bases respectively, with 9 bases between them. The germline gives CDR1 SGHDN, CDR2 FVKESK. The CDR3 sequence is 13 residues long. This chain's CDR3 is CASRVDSSYEQYF. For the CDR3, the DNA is TGTGCCAGCAGGGTCGACTCCTCCTACGAGCAGTACTTC.

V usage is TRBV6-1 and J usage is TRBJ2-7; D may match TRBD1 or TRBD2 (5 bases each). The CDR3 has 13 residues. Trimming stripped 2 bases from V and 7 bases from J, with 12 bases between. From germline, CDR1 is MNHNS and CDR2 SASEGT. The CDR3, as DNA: TGTGCCAGCAGTGAACGCGGGCCAGGGGAGCAGTACTTC. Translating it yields CASSERGPGEQYF.

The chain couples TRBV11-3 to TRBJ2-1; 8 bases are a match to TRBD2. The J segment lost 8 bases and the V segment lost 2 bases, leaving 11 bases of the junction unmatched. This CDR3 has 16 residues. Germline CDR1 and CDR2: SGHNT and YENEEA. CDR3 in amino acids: CASSLRFSREGDEQFF. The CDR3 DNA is TGTGCCAGCAGCTTAAGGTTTTCCCGGGAGGGCGATGAGCAGTTCTTC.

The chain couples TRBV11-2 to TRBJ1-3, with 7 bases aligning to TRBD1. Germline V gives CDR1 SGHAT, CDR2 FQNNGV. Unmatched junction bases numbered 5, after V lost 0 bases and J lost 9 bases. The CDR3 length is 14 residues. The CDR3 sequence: CASSLEGQKATIYF. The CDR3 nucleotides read TGTGCCAGCAGCTTAGAGGGACAGAAGGCCACCATATATTTT.

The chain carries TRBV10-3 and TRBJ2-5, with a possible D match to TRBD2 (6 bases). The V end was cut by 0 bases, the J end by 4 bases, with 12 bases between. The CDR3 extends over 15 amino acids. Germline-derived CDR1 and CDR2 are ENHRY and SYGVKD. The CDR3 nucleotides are TGTGCCATCAGTGAGTCGAAGGGAGGCGGAGAGACCCAGTACTTC. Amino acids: CAISESKGGGETQYF.

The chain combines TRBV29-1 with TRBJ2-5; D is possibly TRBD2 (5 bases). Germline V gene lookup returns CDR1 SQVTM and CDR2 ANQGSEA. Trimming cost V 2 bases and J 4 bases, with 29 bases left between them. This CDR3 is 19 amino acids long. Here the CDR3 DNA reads TGCAGCGTTGAATGGGTCCGGGATAACACTCACCCAATTTTAGAGACCCAGTACTTC. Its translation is CSVEWVRDNTHPILETQYF.

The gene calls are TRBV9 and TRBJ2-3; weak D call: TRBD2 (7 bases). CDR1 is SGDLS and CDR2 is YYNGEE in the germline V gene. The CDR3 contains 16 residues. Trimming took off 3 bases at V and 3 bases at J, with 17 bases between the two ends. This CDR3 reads CASSGSLGGGTDTQYF. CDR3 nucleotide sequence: TGTGCCAGCAGCGGGTCCCTAGGGGGGGGGACAGATACGCAGTATTTT.

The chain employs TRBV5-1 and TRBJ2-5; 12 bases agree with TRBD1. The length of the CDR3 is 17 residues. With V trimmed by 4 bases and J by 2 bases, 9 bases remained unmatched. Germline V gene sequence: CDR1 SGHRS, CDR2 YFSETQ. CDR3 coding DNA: TGCGCCAGCAGCCCGGGGACAGGGGGCCCCTTACAAGAGACCCAGTACTTC. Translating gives CASSPGTGGPLQETQYF.

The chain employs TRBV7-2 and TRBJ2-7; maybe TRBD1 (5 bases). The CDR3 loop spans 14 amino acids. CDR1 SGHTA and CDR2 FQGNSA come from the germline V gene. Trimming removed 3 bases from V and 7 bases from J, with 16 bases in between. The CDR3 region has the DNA TGTGCCAGCAGCTTCACCGGCTCTAGGGGAGAGCAGTACTTC. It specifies CASSFTGSRGEQYF. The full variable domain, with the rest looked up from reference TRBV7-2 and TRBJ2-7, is GAGVSQSPSNKVTEKGKDVELRCDPISGHTALYWYRQSLGQGLEFLIYFQGNSAPDKSGLPSDRFSAERTGGSVSTLTIQRTQQEDSAVYLCASSFTGSRGEQYFGPGTRLTVT.